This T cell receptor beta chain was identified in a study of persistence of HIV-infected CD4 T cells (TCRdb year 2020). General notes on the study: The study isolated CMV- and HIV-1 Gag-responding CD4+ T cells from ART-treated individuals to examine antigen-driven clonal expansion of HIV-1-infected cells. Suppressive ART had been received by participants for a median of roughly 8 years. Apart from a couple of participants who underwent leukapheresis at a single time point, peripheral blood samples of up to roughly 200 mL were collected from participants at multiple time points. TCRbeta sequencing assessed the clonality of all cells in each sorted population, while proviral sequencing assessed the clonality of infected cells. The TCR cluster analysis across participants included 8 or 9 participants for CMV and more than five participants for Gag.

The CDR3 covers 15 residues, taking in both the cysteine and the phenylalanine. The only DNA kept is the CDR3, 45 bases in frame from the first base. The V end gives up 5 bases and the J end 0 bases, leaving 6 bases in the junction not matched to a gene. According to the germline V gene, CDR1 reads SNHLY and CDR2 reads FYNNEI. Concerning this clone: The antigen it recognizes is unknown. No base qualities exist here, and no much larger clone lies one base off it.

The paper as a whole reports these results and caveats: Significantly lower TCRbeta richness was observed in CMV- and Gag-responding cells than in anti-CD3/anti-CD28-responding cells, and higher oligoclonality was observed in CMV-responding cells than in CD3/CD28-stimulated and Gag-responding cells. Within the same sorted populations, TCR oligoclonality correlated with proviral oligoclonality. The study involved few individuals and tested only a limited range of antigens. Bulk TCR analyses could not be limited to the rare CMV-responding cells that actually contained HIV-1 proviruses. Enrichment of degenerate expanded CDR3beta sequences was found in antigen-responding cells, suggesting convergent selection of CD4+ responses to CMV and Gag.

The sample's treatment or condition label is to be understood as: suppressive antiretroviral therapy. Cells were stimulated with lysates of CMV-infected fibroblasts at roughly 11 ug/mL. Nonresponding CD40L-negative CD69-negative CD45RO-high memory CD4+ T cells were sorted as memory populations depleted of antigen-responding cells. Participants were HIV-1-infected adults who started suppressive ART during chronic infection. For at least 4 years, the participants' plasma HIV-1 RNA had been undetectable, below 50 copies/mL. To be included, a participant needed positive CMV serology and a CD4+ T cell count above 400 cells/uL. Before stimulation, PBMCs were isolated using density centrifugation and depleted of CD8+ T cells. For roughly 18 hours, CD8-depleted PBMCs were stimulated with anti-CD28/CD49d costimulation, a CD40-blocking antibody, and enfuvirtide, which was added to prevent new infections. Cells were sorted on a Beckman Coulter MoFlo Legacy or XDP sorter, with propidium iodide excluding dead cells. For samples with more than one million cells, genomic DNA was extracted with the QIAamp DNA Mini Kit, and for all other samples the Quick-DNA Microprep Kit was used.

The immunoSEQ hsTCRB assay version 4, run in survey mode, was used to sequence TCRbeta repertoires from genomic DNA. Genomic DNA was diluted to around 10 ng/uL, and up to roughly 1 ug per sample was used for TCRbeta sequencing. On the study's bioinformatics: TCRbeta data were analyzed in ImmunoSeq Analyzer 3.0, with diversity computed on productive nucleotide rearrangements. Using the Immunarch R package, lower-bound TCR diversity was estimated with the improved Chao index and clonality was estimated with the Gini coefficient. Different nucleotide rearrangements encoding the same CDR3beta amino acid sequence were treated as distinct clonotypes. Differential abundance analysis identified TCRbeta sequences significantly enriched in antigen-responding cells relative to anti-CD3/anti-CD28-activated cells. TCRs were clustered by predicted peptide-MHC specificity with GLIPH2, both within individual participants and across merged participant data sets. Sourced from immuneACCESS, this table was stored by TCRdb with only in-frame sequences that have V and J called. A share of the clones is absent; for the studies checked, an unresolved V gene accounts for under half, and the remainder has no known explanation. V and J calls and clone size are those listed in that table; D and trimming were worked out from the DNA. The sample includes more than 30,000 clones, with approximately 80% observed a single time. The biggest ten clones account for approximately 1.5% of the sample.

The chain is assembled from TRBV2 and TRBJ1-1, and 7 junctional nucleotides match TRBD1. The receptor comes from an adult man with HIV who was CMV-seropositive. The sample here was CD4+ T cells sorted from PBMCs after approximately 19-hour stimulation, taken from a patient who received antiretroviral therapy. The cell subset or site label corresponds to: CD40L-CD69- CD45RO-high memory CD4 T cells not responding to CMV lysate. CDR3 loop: CASSYDRAMNTEAFF. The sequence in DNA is TGTGCCAGCAGTTACGACAGGGCCATGAACACTGAAGCTTTCTTT.